The next 26 T cell receptor beta chains were all read from a single sample in a study of OX40 agonist ivuxolimab in advanced cancers. Preparation of the library involved the immunoSEQ multiplex PCR assay. TCRdb took this table from immuneACCESS and kept in-frame rearrangements with V and J called. Such tables lack part of the clones; where checked against another copy, unresolved V genes explain under half of the gap, and the rest is unexplained. This sample comprises approximately 82,000 clones, roughly 92% of them detected only once. The top ten clonotypes cover 0.55% to 0.65% of the sample. Sequences were derived from CD4+ or CD8+ T cells sorted from blood, sampled in a trial of the OX40 agonist ivuxolimab. The source is an adult with an advanced solid tumor such as melanoma, head and neck, liver or kidney cancer.

The chain uses TRBV14 and TRBJ2-2; D is tentatively TRBD1 or TRBD2 (5 bases each). The V gene lost 3 bases and the J gene lost 0 bases, with 17 bases spanning the gap. Germline V lookup: CDR1 SGHDN, CDR2 FVKESK. CDR3 length: 18 amino acids. The CDR3 sequence: CASSQRGLGYANTGELFF. CDR3 DNA: TGTGCCAGCAGCCAGAGGGGCCTGGGGTACGCGAACACCGGGGAGCTGTTTTTT.

The V and J genes are TRBV11-2 and TRBJ2-1; D perhaps matches TRBD2 (5 bases). Germline-derived CDR1 and CDR2 are SGHAT and FQNNGV. CDR3 length: 16 residues. The V end was cut by 0 bases, the J end by 2 bases, with 11 bases between. CDR3 bases: TGTGCCAGCAGCTTAGAGCGGGCCCCCCCCTACAATGAGCAGTTCTTC. Its translation is CASSLERAPPYNEQFF.

In this sample, this clone turned up once. The rearrangement joins TRBV7-9 to TRBJ2-7; 8 bases align to TRBD1. In germline, CDR1 is SEHNR, CDR2 FQNEAQ (reference sequence). V trimming: 5 bases; J trimming: 0 bases; junction bases outside the gene matches: 12. The CDR3 runs 17 residues. The CDR3: CASSQPPGTGRSYEQYF. CDR3 DNA sequence: TGTGCCAGCAGCCAACCCCCCGGGACAGGACGCTCCTACGAGCAGTACTTC.

This clone has only a few counts. This chain joins TRBV5-1 and TRBJ1-1; D unresolved. Trimming removed 0 bases at V and 2 bases at J, with 11 bases between. Germline CDR1 is SGHRS and CDR2 is YFSETQ. This CDR3 region has 15 residues. CDR3 bases: TGCGCCAGCAGCTTGGCTATGGGCAGAAACACTGAAGCTTTCTTT. As protein: CASSLAMGRNTEAFF. Together with reference TRBV5-1 and TRBJ1-1, the CDR3 gives the full variable domain: KAGVTQTPRYLIKTRGQQVTLSCSPISGHRSVSWYQQTPGQGLQFLFEYFSETQRNKGNFPGRFSGRQFSNSRSEMNVSTLELGDSALYLCASSLAMGRNTEAFFGQGTRLTVV.

The V call is TRBV11-3, the J call TRBJ2-7; D possibly corresponds to TRBD1 (6 bases). Trimming shortened V by 5 bases and J by 5 bases, and 13 bases separated the two germline ends. The CDR3 has 13 amino acids. The germline V gene encodes CDR1 SGHNT and CDR2 YENEEA. In nucleotides, the CDR3 is TGTGCCAGCAGCCGATACCAGGGGAACGAGCAGTACTTC. Translated, it gives CASSRYQGNEQYF.

The table lists this clone with a count of one. This chain joins TRBV30 and TRBJ1-1, with no clear D. Germline CDR1 and CDR2: GTSNPN and SVGIG (reference sequence). Trimming cost V 5 bases and J 8 bases, with 15 bases left between them. The CDR3 spans 12 residues. The CDR3 DNA reads as TGTGCCTGGGAAGAAGGGCTCAGAGAAGCTTTCTTT. It encodes CAWEEGLREAFF.

This sequence joins TRBV4-1 and TRBJ2-7; 10 bases agree with TRBD2. Trimming removed 4 bases from V and 6 bases from J; junction bases left unmatched: 21. Germline loops: CDR1 MGHRA, CDR2 YSYEKL. This CDR3 is 19 amino acids long. The CDR3: CASSRMAGGTSGALSEQYF. The CDR3 DNA sequence: TGCGCCAGCAGCCGGATGGCAGGGGGAACTAGCGGGGCCCTCAGCGAGCAGTACTTC.

The chain employs TRBV27 and TRBJ2-7; TRBD2 aligns across 16 bases. The CDR3 has 21 amino acids. Trimming cost V 11 bases and J 0 bases; bases outside gene matches: 22. Germline lookup yields CDR1 MNHEY and CDR2 SMNVEV (reference sequence). The CDR3 nucleotides read TGTGCCGGGTGCGAGCGGATTTACGGGACTAGCGGGAGGGCTTACTCCTACGAGCAGTACTTC. Translated: CAGCERIYGTSGRAYSYEQYF.

The gene calls are TRBV7-8 and TRBJ1-4, with D hard to call. V gave up 5 bases and J gave up 8 bases, with 18 bases separating them. Germline assignment: CDR1 SGHVS and CDR2 FQNEAQ. The CDR3 sequence is 15 residues long. The DNA for the CDR3 is TGTGCCAGCAGCCCGAGCGGCAGGCCGGGGGAAAAACTGTTTTTT. Residues: CASSPSGRPGEKLFF.

The chain joins TRBV30 to TRBJ1-4, with TRBD1 as a possible D gene (5 bases). V lost 3 bases, J lost 1 base, and 12 bases lay in between. This CDR3 is 15 amino acids long. Germline-derived CDR1 and CDR2 are GTSNPN and SVGIG (reference sequence). DNA of the CDR3: TGTGCCTGGAGCGCTAGGGACCTAACTAATGAAAAACTGTTTTTT. This translates into CAWSARDLTNEKLFF.

The CDR3 nucleotides read TGTGCCAGCAGCTTGGAGAGTGAGCAGTTCTTC. Encoded protein: CASSLESEQFF. The chain links TRBV5-4 to TRBJ2-1; unclear D gene. V dropped 0 bases and J dropped 9 bases, with 4 bases sitting between them. This CDR3 has 11 residues. Germline V lookup: CDR1 SGHNT, CDR2 YYREEE (reference sequence).

The V gene is TRBV5-5, the J gene TRBJ2-7; D is unclear. Trimming shortened V by 7 bases and J by 2 bases, and 16 bases separated the two germline ends. Germline assignment: CDR1 SGHKS and CDR2 YYEKEE (reference sequence). The CDR3 consists of 14 residues. CDR3 DNA: TGTGCCAGCGCCCTTGGTACGGCGACCTACGAGCAGTACTTC. Protein: CASALGTATYEQYF.

This sequence joins TRBV6-5 and TRBJ1-1, with 7 nucleotides matching TRBD1. The CDR3 totals 15 residues. Trimming cost V 1 base and J 5 bases; bases outside gene matches: 7. Germline-derived CDR1 and CDR2 are MNHEY and SVGAGI. The DNA of the CDR3 is TGTGCCAGCAGTTACTGGGGAAAACAGGGGACTGAAGCTTTCTTT. It is translated as CASSYWGKQGTEAFF.

V and J are TRBV18 and TRBJ2-1; D unclear. CDR1 is KGHSH and CDR2 is LQKENI in the germline V gene. Trimming took off 3 bases at V and 7 bases at J, with 13 bases between the two ends. This CDR3 comprises 14 residues. CDR3 region: CASSPRSLGNEQFF. CDR3 bases: TGTGCCAGCTCACCGCGTTCCCTTGGAAATGAGCAGTTCTTC. Using reference TRBV18 and TRBJ2-1 for the parts outside the CDR3, the full variable domain is NAGVMQNPRHLVRRRGQEARLRCSPMKGHSHVYWYRQLPEEGLKFMVYLQKENIIDESGMPKERFSAEFPKEGPSILRIQQVVRGDSAAYFCASSPRSLGNEQFFGPGTRLTVL.

This sequence joins TRBV7-2 and TRBJ1-1; TRBD1 is a possible D gene (5 bases). This CDR3 is 15 amino acids long. Germline CDR1 reads SGHTA; CDR2 reads FQGNSA. V dropped 0 bases and J dropped 7 bases, with 15 bases sitting between them. CDR3 region: CASSLAIPGVGEAFF. CDR3 DNA sequence: TGTGCCAGCAGCTTAGCGATTCCGGGGGTGGGTGAAGCTTTCTTT.

V gene TRBV5-6 combines with J gene TRBJ2-1; D gene unclear. Germline V gene data show CDR1 as SGHDT and CDR2 as YYEEEE. V was trimmed by 2 bases and J by 12 bases, leaving 12 bases between them. The CDR3 runs to 12 residues. The CDR3 loop reads CASSFLASGQFF. The CDR3 DNA sequence: TGTGCCAGCAGCTTCTTGGCTTCTGGGCAGTTCTTC.

The genes are TRBV4-1 and TRBJ2-7; no definite D call. The CDR3 sequence is 13 residues long. In germline, CDR1 is MGHRA, CDR2 YSYEKL. The V end was cut by 3 bases, the J end by 0 bases, with 6 bases between. CDR3 sequence reads: CASSQASSYEQYF. CDR3 bases: TGCGCCAGCAGCCAGGCCAGCTCCTACGAGCAGTACTTC.

CDR3 region: CASSLRTSGTSEQFF. The CDR3 coding sequence is TGTGCCAGCAGCCTGAGGACTAGCGGGACTAGCGAGCAGTTCTTC. This chain joins TRBV7-3 and TRBJ2-1; 12 bases map to TRBD2. The J segment lost 10 bases and the V segment lost 5 bases, leaving 9 bases of the junction unmatched. The CDR3 contains 15 residues. Germline V gene lookup returns CDR1 SGHTA and CDR2 FQGTGA.

This clone was detected only once. The V and J genes are TRBV5-1 and TRBJ2-2, with D tentatively TRBD1 (6 bases). V was cut by 1 base and J by 5 bases, with 18 bases left in between. The CDR3 has 17 amino acids. The germline V gene encodes CDR1 SGHRS and CDR2 YFSETQ. The CDR3 reads CASSLIVSGAKTGELFF. The DNA of the CDR3 is TGCGCCAGCAGCTTGATAGTATCAGGGGCTAAGACCGGGGAGCTGTTTTTT.

V and J are TRBV28 and TRBJ1-5; no reliable D call. V lost 3 bases, J lost 4 bases, and 4 bases lay in between. The CDR3 sequence is 12 residues long. The germline V gene has CDR1 MDHEN and CDR2 SYDVKM. CDR3 sequence (DNA): TGTGCCAGCAGTTTGCAGAATCAGCCCCAGCATTTT. Translating gives CASSLQNQPQHF.

The rearrangement uses TRBV2 and TRBJ2-7; D unclear. Trimming left V 5 bases short and J 4 bases short, with 6 bases between. CDR1 and CDR2 (germline): SNHLY, FYNNEI. The CDR3 spans 11 residues. The CDR3 reads CASSLGYEQYF. The CDR3 DNA sequence: TGTGCCAGCAGTCTAGGGTACGAGCAGTACTTC.

This chain joins TRBV6-5 and TRBJ2-3; D is ambiguous. Per the germline V gene, CDR1 is MNHEY and CDR2 is SVGAGI. V lost 2 bases and J lost 1, with 10 bases in between. This CDR3 has 15 residues. The CDR3 DNA reads TGTGCCAGCAGTTACGTGGGCTGGCGCACAGATACGCAGTATTTT. Encoded protein: CASSYVGWRTDTQYF.

The rearrangement uses TRBV6-1 and TRBJ2-1; 13 bases map to TRBD2. The CDR3 is 16 amino acids. Germline CDR1 MNHNS, CDR2 SASEGT. With V trimmed by 3 bases and J by 6 bases, 5 bases remained unmatched. The CDR3 sequence: CASSDPGLAGFNEQFF. CDR3 DNA: TGTGCCAGCAGTGACCCGGGACTAGCGGGATTCAATGAGCAGTTCTTC.

The chain recombines TRBV6-4 with TRBJ2-3; TRBD1 matches 7 bases. Germline trimming cut 0 bases from V and 2 bases from J; bases unmatched to any gene: 5. Germline V gene data show CDR1 as MRHNA and CDR2 as SNTAGT. The CDR3 spans 16 residues. The CDR3 loop reads CASSDSFEGATDTQYF. CDR3 sequence (DNA): TGTGCCAGCAGTGACTCGTTCGAGGGGGCCACAGATACGCAGTATTTT.

The chain links TRBV19 to TRBJ1-5, with a tentative D call TRBD1 (5 bases). Trimming left V 6 bases short and J 6 bases short, with 12 bases between. The CDR3 totals 13 residues. Germline V CDR1 and CDR2: LNHDA, SQIVND (reference sequence). The CDR3 loop is CASRPRGFQPQHF. The CDR3 region has the DNA TGTGCCAGTAGACCTAGGGGTTTTCAGCCCCAGCATTTT.

The genes are TRBV7-9 and TRBJ2-7; 11 nucleotides match TRBD2. The CDR3 length is 14 residues. Unmatched junction bases numbered 6, after V lost 5 bases and J lost 6 bases. CDR1 SEHNR and CDR2 FQNEAQ come from the germline V gene (reference sequence). The CDR3 here is CASSPAGLAGEQYF. The CDR3 DNA follows: TGTGCCAGCAGCCCAGCAGGACTAGCGGGCGAGCAGTACTTC.